This T cell receptor beta chain was identified during a study of T cell responses to AZD1222 COVID-19 vaccine. Study background: Whether given at about 4 or about 12 weeks, second doses were pooled.

Germline trimming cut 3 bases from V and 13 bases from J; bases unmatched to any gene: 12. The CDR3 runs 15 residues. Looked up from germline, CDR1 is SGHKS and CDR2 is YYEKEE (reference sequence). Overall study results and limits: White British people made up most donors, females outnumbered males, and clonal diversity was possibly underestimated.

Concerning this clone: No antigen is known for it.

Here immunoSEQ multiplex PCR was the method, and the copy in TCRdb shows in-frame clones only, minus some. The top ten hold around 21% of the sample, which has tens of thousands of clones, 78% seen once. V is TRBV5-5 and J is TRBJ2-7, with 14 bases matching TRBD2. The clonotype comes from an adult in good health. Source: peripheral blood, taken on day 0 of AZD1222 vaccination. The CDR3 sequence: CASSYYGTSGSFGYF. Here the CDR3 DNA reads TGTGCCAGCAGCTACTACGGGACTAGCGGGAGTTTCGGATACTTC.